The T cell receptor (beta chain) described here comes from a study of cytomegalovirus exposure and HLA in healthy donors. Trimming cost V 5 bases and J 2 bases, with 15 bases left between them. The length of the CDR3 is 15 residues. Germline lookup yields CDR1 MDHEN and CDR2 SYDVKM. The study, taken as a whole, reports: 87-base-pair reads could not separate some V segments, including TRBV6-2 and TRBV6-3. Fewer than 20,000 TCR beta sequences were associated with HLA alleles at 0.05 false discovery rate in a later analysis.

This clone showed up just a few times. Its matching antigen is unknown. PCR involved 60 Vbeta and 13 Jbeta primers. Assay used: immunoSEQ multiplex PCR; TCRdb lists only in-frame clones, some missing. The sample yields 150,000 or so clones, about 70% seen once. This sequence originates from a man aged 18 to 35 in good health and CMV-seronegative. The sequenced sample consisted of PBMCs. The chain employs TRBV28 and TRBJ1-1; D remains unclear. CDR3 coding DNA: TGTGCCAGCAGTCTCGAAATGCTGACTAACACTGAAGCTTTCTTT. Encoded protein: CASSLEMLTNTEAFF.